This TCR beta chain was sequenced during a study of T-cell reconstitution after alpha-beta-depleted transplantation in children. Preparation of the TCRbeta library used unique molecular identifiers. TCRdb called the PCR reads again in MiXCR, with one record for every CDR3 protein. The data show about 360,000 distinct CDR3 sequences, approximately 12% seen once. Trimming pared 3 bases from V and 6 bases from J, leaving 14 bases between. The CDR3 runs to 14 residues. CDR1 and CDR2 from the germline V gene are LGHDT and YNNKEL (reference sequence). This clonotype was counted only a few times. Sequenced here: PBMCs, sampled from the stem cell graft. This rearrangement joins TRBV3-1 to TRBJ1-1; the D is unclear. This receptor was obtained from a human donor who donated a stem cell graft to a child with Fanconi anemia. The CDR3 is CASSHGASGAEAFF. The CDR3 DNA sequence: TGTGCCAGCAGCCACGGAGCTTCGGGCGCTGAAGCTTTCTTT.